Presented here are 11 T cell receptor beta chains from one specimen sequenced in a study of T-cell reconstitution after alpha-beta-depleted transplantation in children. Library preparation (for TCRbeta) was performed with unique molecular identifiers. TCRdb independently ran MiXCR on the PCR reads; one entry per CDR3 protein. The profile shows approximately 640,000 distinct CDR3 sequences, approximately 15% of them singletons. Here the sequenced sample was PBMCs from the stem cell graft donor, taken from the stem cell graft. Receptor source: a human donor who donated a stem cell graft to a child with acute myeloid leukemia.

This clonotype appeared a few times. The chain employs TRBV11-2 and TRBJ2-4; 7 bases line up with TRBD1. The V segment lost 1 base and the J segment 1 base; nucleotides outside the gene matches: 7. The germline gives CDR1 SGHAT, CDR2 FQNNGV. The CDR3 has 17 amino acids. The DNA of the CDR3 is TGTGCCAGCAGCTTAGGATCCGTGGGACAGGCCAAAAACATTCAGTACTTC. This gives the protein CASSLGSVGQAKNIQYF. Variable domain in full (rest from reference TRBV11-2 and TRBJ2-4): EAGVAQSPRYKIIEKRQSVAFWCNPISGHATLYWYQQILGQGPKLLIQFQNNGVVDDSQLPKDRFSAERLKGVDSTLKIQPAKLEDSAVYLCASSLGSVGQAKNIQYFGAGTRLSVL.

The rearrangement links TRBV12-3 or TRBV12-4 to TRBJ2-1; perhaps TRBD1 as D (5 bases). CDR3 length: 11 residues. V gave up 4 bases and J gave up 9 bases, with 7 bases separating them. The CDR3 coding sequence is TGTGCCAGCAGTTCAGGGCTTGAGCAGTTCTTC. Its protein product is CASSSGLEQFF.

This chain connects TRBV29-1 to TRBJ1-2; 8 bases are a match to TRBD1. Trimming cost V 7 bases and J 6 bases; bases outside gene matches: 7. The CDR3 runs 12 residues. Per germline, CDR1 SQVTM and CDR2 ANQGSEA. CDR3 amino acids: CSDGPGGDGYTF. CDR3 bases: TGCAGCGATGGACCAGGGGGCGATGGCTACACCTTC.

This clonotype was seen more than once but under ten times. This chain joins TRBV12-3 or TRBV12-4 and TRBJ2-1; 9 bases are a match to TRBD1. The CDR3 covers 16 residues. Trimming at V came to 5 bases and at J to 7 bases, leaving 12 bases not matched to a gene. The CDR3 nucleotides read TGTGCCAGCAGTCCCTCCCGGGACAGGGTGAAGAATGAGCAGTTCTTC. It translates to CASSPSRDRVKNEQFF.

This clonotype was detected a few times. The chain employs TRBV5-1 and TRBJ2-5; D call uncertain. Per the germline V gene, CDR1 is SGHRS and CDR2 is YFSETQ. The CDR3 runs 12 residues. Trimming removed 1 base at V and 5 bases at J, with 6 bases between. This chain's CDR3 is CASSLSDETQYF. CDR3 in DNA: TGCGCCAGCAGCTTGTCTGACGAGACCCAGTACTTC.

Many counts were recorded for this clonotype. The chain is built from TRBV20-1 and TRBJ1-1; maybe TRBD1 (5 bases). This CDR3 spans 15 amino acids. Germline CDR1 is DFQATT and CDR2 is SNEGSKA (reference sequence). V shed 3 bases and J shed 1 base, with 15 bases lying between them. CDR3 region: CSASPGFMGNTEAFF. The CDR3 DNA follows: TGCAGTGCTAGCCCAGGGTTCATGGGGAACACTGAAGCTTTCTTT.

J is TRBJ1-3 and V is TRBV5-8; D gene ambiguous. Germline values: CDR1 SGHTS, CDR2 YDEGEE. Trimming pared 5 bases from V and 8 bases from J, leaving 17 bases between. The CDR3 totals 14 residues. The DNA of the CDR3 is TGTGCCAGCAGAGATCTTTCTAGCGAACACACCATATATTTT. It translates to CASRDLSSEHTIYF.

This clonotype was recorded many times. J is TRBJ2-1 and V is TRBV20-1; D not resolved. The CDR3 contains 11 residues. The germline V and J ends were trimmed by 6 bases and 2 bases, with 5 bases remaining between them. Germline CDR1 is DFQATT and CDR2 is SNEGSKA (reference sequence). CDR3 DNA sequence: TGCAGTGCGAGACCCTACAATGAGCAGTTCTTC. Amino acids: CSARPYNEQFF.

The rearrangement links TRBV27 to TRBJ2-5; 9 positions agree with TRBD2. The junction had 2 bases not matched to a gene; V was cut back by 6 bases and J by 0 bases. Germline V gene sequence: CDR1 MNHEY, CDR2 SMNVEV (reference sequence). The CDR3 is 14 amino acids. The CDR3 sequence is CASRLAGHQETQYF. For the CDR3, the DNA is TGTGCCAGCAGACTAGCGGGCCACCAAGAGACCCAGTACTTC.

V and J are TRBV7-2 and TRBJ1-5; D gene unclear. The V end was cut by 1 base, the J end by 7 bases, with 14 bases between. The CDR3 is 15 amino acids. Germline V gene lookup returns CDR1 SGHTA and CDR2 FQGNSA. CDR3 coding DNA: TGTGCCAGCAGCTTAGACTTGACGGGAGGACAGCCCCAGCATTTT. Translation gives CASSLDLTGGQPQHF.

In the case of this clonotype: A much larger clonotype is one base distant, so this may be a read error. V gene TRBV20-1 combines with J gene TRBJ1-1; D unclear. Looked up from germline, CDR1 is DFQATT and CDR2 is SNEGSKA (reference sequence). The CDR3 runs to 13 residues. Trimming took 4 bases from V and 2 from J, leaving 11 bases between them. The DNA of the CDR3 is TGCAGTGCTATCACAGTGGGTAACACTGAAGCTTTCTTT. Residues: CSAITVGNTEAFF.